These T cell receptor beta chains were read from a single sample in a study of OX40 agonist ivuxolimab in advanced cancers. Data came from immunoSEQ multiplex PCR; TCRdb stores just in-frame clones and leaves some out. The top ten clones hold about a sixth of a sample with around 72,000 clones, roughly 81% of them seen once. The source material was CD4+ or CD8+ T cells sorted from blood, sampled in a trial of the OX40 agonist ivuxolimab. Receptors originate from an adult with an advanced solid tumor such as melanoma, head and neck, liver or kidney cancer. The CDR3 runs from the conserved cysteine through the conserved F or W. The D gene is left open where the match is weak. Clone size, where shown, is once, few, many, or a class for clones that have expanded.

abundance	d_gene	v_gene	j_gene	CDR3aa	CDR3nt
once	NA	TRBV5-1	TRBJ1-6	CASTQTPGDNSPLHF	TGCGCCAGCACCCAAACCCCAGGGGATAATTCACCCCTCCACTTT
NA	NA	TRBV18	TRBJ2-5	CASSPSREETQYF	TGTGCCAGCTCACCAAGCCGAGAAGAGACCCAGTACTTC
NA	TRBD2	TRBV27	TRBJ2-1	CASSPLAGVPRNEQFF	TGTGCCAGCAGTCCATTAGCGGGAGTGCCAAGAAATGAGCAGTTCTTC
NA	NA	TRBV28	TRBJ1-5	CASNNGNQPQHF	TGTGCCAGCAACAACGGCAATCAGCCCCAGCATTTT
NA	NA	TRBV10-1	TRBJ1-4	CASSADGRGPNEKLFF	TGCGCCAGCAGTGCGGACGGCAGGGGACCTAATGAAAAACTGTTTTTT
NA	TRBD1	TRBV6-1	TRBJ2-1	CASSEWSGGGDEQFF	TGTGCCAGCAGTGAATGGTCAGGGGGCGGCGATGAGCAGTTCTTC
NA	TRBD1	TRBV4-2	TRBJ2-2	CASSSWDRAIAGELFF	TGTGCCAGCAGCTCCTGGGACAGGGCAATTGCCGGGGAGCTGTTTTTT
NA	NA	TRBV6-5	TRBJ2-2	CASSYPYRGGELFF	TGTGCCAGCAGTTACCCCTATAGAGGAGGGGAGCTGTTTTTT
NA	NA	TRBV6-6	TRBJ1-5	CASSPAGSNQPQHF	TGTGCCAGCAGTCCCGCAGGTAGCAATCAGCCCCAGCATTTT
NA	NA	TRBV7-9	TRBJ1-6	CASSFTGARNSPLHF	TGTGCCAGCAGTTTTACGGGGGCGCGGAATTCACCCCTCCACTTT
once	NA	TRBV5-4	TRBJ1-2	CASSLDWGYTF	TGTGCCAGCAGCTTGGATTGGGGCTACACCTTC
NA	NA	TRBV6-1	TRBJ1-2	CASSEASGGYTF	TGTGCCAGCAGTGAAGCATCGGGTGGCTACACCTTC
NA	NA	TRBV2	TRBJ2-1	CASQSLDRKNNEQFF	TGTGCCTCCCAATCCTTGGACAGAAAAAACAATGAGCAGTTCTTC
NA	TRBD1	TRBV7-9	TRBJ1-1	CASSGPRRGRSGLDTEAFF	TGTGCCAGCAGCGGCCCCCGCAGGGGGCGATCGGGCCTCGACACTGAAGCTTTCTTT
once	TRBD2	TRBV11-3	TRBJ2-1	CASSLGTSGEGQFF	TGTGCCAGCAGCTTAGGGACTAGCGGGGAGGGACAGTTCTTC